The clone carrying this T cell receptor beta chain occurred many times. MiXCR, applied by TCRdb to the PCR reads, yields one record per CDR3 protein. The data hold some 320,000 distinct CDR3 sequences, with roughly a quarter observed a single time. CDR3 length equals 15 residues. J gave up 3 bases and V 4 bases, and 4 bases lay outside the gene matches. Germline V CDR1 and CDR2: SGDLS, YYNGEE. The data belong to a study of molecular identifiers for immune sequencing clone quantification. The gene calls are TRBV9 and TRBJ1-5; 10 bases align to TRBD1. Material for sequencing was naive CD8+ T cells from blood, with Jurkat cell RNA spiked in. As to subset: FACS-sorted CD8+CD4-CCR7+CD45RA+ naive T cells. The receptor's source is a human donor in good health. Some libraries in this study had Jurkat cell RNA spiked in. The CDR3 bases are TGTGCCAGCAGCAGGACAGGGGGTGACAATCAGCCCCAGCATTTT. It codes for CASSRTGGDNQPQHF.